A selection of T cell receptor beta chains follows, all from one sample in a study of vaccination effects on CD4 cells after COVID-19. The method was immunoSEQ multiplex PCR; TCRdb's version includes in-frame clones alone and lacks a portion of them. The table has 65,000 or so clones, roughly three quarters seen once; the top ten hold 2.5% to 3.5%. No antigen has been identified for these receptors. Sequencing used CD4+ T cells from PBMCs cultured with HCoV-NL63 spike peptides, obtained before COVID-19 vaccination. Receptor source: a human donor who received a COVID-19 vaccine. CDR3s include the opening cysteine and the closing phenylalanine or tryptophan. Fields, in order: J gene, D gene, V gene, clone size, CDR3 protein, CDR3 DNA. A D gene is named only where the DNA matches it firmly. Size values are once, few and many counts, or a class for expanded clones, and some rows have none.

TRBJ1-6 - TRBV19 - CASSIVAGWNSPLHF TGTGCCAGTAGTATAGTCGCGGGTTGGAATTCACCCCTCCACTTT
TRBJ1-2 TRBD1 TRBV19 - CASSMRPGQGSEGYTF TGTGCCAGTAGTATGCGTCCGGGACAGGGTAGTGAAGGCTACACCTTC
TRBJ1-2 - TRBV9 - CASSVAGDPNYYGYTF TGTGCCAGCAGCGTAGCAGGGGACCCCAACTACTATGGCTACACCTTC
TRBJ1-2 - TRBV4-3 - CASSPGRAYGYTF TGCGCCAGCAGCCCGGGGCGGGCGTATGGCTACACCTTC
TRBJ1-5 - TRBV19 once CASSIEVGNQPQHF TGTGCCAGTAGTATAGAAGTCGGCAATCAGCCCCAGCATTTT
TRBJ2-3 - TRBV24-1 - CATSDPGEGHTDTQYF TGTGCCACCAGTGACCCCGGAGAGGGGCACACAGATACGCAGTATTTT
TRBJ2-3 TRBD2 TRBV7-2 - CASRGLGSLVDTQYF TGTGCCAGCCGCGGACTAGGAAGTTTGGTAGATACGCAGTATTTT
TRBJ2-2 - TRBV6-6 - CASSYSRTIQTGELFF TGTGCCAGCAGTTACTCGAGAACTATTCAGACCGGGGAGCTGTTTTTT
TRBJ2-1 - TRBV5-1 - CASSYGTLYNEQFF TGCGCCAGCAGCTACGGGACTTTATACAATGAGCAGTTCTTC
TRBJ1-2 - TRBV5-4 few CASSFQGSNYGYTF TGTGCCAGCAGCTTTCAGGGCTCTAACTATGGCTACACCTTC
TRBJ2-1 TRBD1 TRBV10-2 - CASRGQGNYNEQFF TGCGCCAGCAGGGGACAGGGAAACTACAATGAGCAGTTCTTC
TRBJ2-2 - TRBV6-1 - CASSETGAQGGELFF TGTGCCAGCAGTGAAACGGGGGCGCAAGGCGGGGAGCTGTTTTTT
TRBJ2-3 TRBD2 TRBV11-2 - CASSRGGNTDTQYF TGTGCCAGCAGCCGGGGGGGTAACACAGATACGCAGTATTTT
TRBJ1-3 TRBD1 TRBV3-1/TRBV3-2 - CASSQVGQGPSGNTIYF TGTGCCAGCAGCCAGGTGGGACAGGGGCCCTCTGGAAACACCATATATTTT
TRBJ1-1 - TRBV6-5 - CASSYSNPNTEAFF TGTGCCAGCAGTTACTCGAACCCGAACACTGAAGCTTTCTTT
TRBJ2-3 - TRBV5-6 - CATEAAGDTQYF TGTGCCACCGAAGCCGCCGGGGATACGCAGTATTTT
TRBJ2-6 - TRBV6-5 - CASSRTGAGANVLTF TGTGCCAGCAGTCGGACGGGTGCGGGGGCCAACGTCCTGACTTTC
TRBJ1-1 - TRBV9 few CASTRGQRNTEAFF TGTGCCAGCACCCGAGGACAGCGGAACACTGAAGCTTTCTTT
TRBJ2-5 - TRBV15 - CATSRASSETQYF TGTGCCACCAGCAGAGCTTCTTCAGAGACCCAGTACTTC
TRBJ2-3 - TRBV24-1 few CATSDDRRTTDTQYF TGTGCCACCAGTGACGACAGGCGTACTACAGATACGCAGTATTTT
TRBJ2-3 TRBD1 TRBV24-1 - CATSEGGQGRTDTQYF TGTGCCACCAGTGAGGGGGGACAGGGCCGCACAGATACGCAGTATTTT
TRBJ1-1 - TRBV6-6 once CASSYSTVEAFF TGTGCCAGCAGTTACTCGACAGTTGAAGCTTTCTTT
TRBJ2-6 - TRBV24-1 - CATSASSGANVLTF TGTGCCACCAGTGCTTCATCTGGGGCCAACGTCCTGACTTTC
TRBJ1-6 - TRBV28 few CASTRRSGYGSPLHF TGTGCCAGCACCCGGAGGTCAGGGTACGGATCACCCCTCCACTTT
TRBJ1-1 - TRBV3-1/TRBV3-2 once CASSPMEGPAEAFF TGTGCCAGCAGCCCCATGGAGGGGCCAGCGGAGGCTTTCTTT
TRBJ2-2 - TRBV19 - CATLRLVTGELFF TGTGCCACCCTACGACTTGTAACCGGGGAGCTGTTTTTT
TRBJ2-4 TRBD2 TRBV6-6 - CASRNGGKNIQYF TGTGCCAGCAGAAACGGGGGGAAAAACATTCAGTACTTC
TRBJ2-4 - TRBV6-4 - CASSDSGQGNFSENIQYF TGTGCCAGCAGTGACTCTGGGCAGGGTAATTTTTCGGAAAACATTCAGTACTTC
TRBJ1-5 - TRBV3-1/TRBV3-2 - CASSVGDNQPQHF TGTGCCAGCAGCGTTGGGGACAATCAGCCCCAGCATTTT
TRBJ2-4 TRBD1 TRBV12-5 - CASGLGYRGAKNIQYF TGTGCTAGTGGTTTGGGGTACAGGGGAGCCAAAAACATTCAGTACTTC
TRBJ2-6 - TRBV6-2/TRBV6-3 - CASSYQGPGANVLTF TGTGCCAGCAGTTACCAAGGACCTGGGGCCAACGTCCTGACTTTC
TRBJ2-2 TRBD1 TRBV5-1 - CASSHPGQGSTGELFF TGCGCCAGCAGTCACCCGGGACAGGGGTCCACCGGGGAGCTGTTTTTT
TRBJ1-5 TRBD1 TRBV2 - CASSDRGTGVGQPQHF TGTGCCAGCAGTGATAGAGGGACAGGGGTAGGTCAGCCCCAGCATTTT
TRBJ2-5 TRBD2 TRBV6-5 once CASRVIAGGETQYF TGTGCCAGCAGAGTTATAGCGGGGGGAGAGACCCAGTACTTC
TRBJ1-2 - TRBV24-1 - CATSDPGRNYGYTF TGTGCCACCAGTGACCCGGGACGGAACTATGGCTACACCTTC
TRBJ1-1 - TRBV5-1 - CASSLLSRANTEAFF TGCGCCAGCAGCTTGCTCTCCCGGGCGAACACTGAAGCTTTCTTT
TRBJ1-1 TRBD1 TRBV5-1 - CASRDGTGRAFF TGCGCCAGCAGGGACGGGACAGGAAGAGCTTTCTTT
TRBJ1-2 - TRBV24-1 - CATTGGASGGYTF TGTGCCACCACGGGGGGGGCGTCTGGAGGCTACACCTTC
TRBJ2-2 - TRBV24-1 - CATSRFGGGDTGELFF TGTGCCACCAGTCGCTTCGGCGGGGGCGACACCGGGGAGCTGTTTTTT
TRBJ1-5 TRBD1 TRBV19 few CASSMGRDSGGQPQHF TGTGCCAGTAGTATGGGAAGGGACAGCGGTGGGCAGCCCCAGCATTTT
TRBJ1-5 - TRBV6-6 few CASSYSGGRGQPQHF TGTGCCAGCAGTTACTCAGGGGGGCGAGGCCAGCCCCAGCATTTT
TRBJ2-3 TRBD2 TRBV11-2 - CASSLRGWASGGEGNTQYF TGTGCCAGCAGCTTAAGGGGATGGGCTAGCGGGGGAGAGGGGAATACGCAGTATTTT
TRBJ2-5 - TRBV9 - CASSREQGSGVAQYF TGTGCCAGCAGCCGAGAACAGGGATCCGGGGTAGCCCAGTACTTC
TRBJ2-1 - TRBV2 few CASNLNNEQFF TGTGCCAGCAACTTGAATAATGAGCAGTTCTTC
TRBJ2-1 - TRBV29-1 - CSVANDRAIEQFF TGCAGCGTTGCAAATGACAGAGCCATTGAGCAGTTCTTC
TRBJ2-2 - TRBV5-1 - CASSLPTTNTGELFF TGCGCCAGCAGCTTGCCGACTACCAACACCGGGGAGCTGTTTTTT
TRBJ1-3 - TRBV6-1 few CASSERGGSGNTIYF TGTGCCAGCAGTGAAAGGGGGGGCTCTGGAAACACCATATATTTT
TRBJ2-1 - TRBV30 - CAWSVQGFEQFF TGTGCCTGGAGTGTACAAGGTTTTGAGCAGTTCTTC
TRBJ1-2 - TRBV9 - CASSVDNRYGYTF TGTGCCAGCAGCGTAGATAATCGGTATGGCTACACCTTC
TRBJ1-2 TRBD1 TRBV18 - CASAGQGNYGYTF TGTGCCAGCGCGGGACAGGGGAACTATGGCTACACCTTC
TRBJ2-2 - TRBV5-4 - CASSWAGNTGELFF TGTGCCAGCAGCTGGGCAGGGAACACCGGGGAGCTGTTTTTT
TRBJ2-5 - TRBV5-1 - CASSLARETQYF TGCGCCAGCAGCTTGGCCAGGGAGACCCAGTACTTC
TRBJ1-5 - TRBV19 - CASQDGYSNQPQHF TGTGCCTCCCAAGACGGGTATAGCAATCAGCCCCAGCATTTT
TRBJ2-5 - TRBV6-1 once CASSEAPGSGQETQYF TGTGCCAGCAGTGAAGCGCCAGGGTCGGGGCAAGAGACCCAGTACTTC
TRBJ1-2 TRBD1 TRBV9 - CASSRDRDKANYGYTF TGTGCCAGCAGCCGGGACAGAGATAAAGCTAACTATGGCTACACCTTC
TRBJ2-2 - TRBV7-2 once CASISRLGIPGELFF TGTGCCAGCATCTCCCGGTTGGGGATTCCCGGGGAGCTGTTTTTT
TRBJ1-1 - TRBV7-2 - CASSSGVEAFF TGTGCCAGCAGCTCAGGGGTCGAAGCTTTCTTT
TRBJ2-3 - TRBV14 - CASSLSTYTDTQYF TGTGCCAGCAGCCTTTCCACCTACACAGATACGCAGTATTTT
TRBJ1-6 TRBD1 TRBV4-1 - CASSLSRDSFNSPLHF TGCGCCAGCAGCTTGTCGCGGGACAGCTTTAATTCACCCCTCCACTTT